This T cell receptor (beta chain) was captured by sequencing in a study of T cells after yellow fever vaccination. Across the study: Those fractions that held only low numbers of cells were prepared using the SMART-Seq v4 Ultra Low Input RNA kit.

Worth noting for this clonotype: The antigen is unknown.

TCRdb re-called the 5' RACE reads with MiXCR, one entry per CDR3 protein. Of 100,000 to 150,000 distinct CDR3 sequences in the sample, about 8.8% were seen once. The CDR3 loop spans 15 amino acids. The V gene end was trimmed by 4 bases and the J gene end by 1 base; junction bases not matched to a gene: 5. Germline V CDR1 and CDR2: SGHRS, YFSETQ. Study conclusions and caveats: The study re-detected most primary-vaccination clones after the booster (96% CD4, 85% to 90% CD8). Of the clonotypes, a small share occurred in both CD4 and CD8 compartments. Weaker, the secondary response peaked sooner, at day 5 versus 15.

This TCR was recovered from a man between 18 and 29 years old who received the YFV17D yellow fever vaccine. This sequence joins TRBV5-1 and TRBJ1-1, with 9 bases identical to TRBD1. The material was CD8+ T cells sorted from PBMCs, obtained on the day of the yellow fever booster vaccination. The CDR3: CASSDGDRANTEAFF. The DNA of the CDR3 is TGCGCCAGCAGCGACGGGGACAGGGCGAACACTGAAGCTTTCTTT.